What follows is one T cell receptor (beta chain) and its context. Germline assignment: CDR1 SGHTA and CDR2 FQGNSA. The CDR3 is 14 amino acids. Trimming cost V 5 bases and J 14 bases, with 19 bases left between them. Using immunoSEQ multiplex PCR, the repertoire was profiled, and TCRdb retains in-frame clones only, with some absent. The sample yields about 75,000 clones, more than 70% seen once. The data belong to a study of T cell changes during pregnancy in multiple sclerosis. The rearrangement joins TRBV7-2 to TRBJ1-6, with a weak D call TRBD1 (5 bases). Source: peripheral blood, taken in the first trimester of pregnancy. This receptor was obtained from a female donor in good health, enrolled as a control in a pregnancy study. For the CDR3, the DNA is TGTGCCAGCAGCCTAGGCCCAGGGCGGATGTCCCTCCACTTT. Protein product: CASSLGPGRMSLHF.